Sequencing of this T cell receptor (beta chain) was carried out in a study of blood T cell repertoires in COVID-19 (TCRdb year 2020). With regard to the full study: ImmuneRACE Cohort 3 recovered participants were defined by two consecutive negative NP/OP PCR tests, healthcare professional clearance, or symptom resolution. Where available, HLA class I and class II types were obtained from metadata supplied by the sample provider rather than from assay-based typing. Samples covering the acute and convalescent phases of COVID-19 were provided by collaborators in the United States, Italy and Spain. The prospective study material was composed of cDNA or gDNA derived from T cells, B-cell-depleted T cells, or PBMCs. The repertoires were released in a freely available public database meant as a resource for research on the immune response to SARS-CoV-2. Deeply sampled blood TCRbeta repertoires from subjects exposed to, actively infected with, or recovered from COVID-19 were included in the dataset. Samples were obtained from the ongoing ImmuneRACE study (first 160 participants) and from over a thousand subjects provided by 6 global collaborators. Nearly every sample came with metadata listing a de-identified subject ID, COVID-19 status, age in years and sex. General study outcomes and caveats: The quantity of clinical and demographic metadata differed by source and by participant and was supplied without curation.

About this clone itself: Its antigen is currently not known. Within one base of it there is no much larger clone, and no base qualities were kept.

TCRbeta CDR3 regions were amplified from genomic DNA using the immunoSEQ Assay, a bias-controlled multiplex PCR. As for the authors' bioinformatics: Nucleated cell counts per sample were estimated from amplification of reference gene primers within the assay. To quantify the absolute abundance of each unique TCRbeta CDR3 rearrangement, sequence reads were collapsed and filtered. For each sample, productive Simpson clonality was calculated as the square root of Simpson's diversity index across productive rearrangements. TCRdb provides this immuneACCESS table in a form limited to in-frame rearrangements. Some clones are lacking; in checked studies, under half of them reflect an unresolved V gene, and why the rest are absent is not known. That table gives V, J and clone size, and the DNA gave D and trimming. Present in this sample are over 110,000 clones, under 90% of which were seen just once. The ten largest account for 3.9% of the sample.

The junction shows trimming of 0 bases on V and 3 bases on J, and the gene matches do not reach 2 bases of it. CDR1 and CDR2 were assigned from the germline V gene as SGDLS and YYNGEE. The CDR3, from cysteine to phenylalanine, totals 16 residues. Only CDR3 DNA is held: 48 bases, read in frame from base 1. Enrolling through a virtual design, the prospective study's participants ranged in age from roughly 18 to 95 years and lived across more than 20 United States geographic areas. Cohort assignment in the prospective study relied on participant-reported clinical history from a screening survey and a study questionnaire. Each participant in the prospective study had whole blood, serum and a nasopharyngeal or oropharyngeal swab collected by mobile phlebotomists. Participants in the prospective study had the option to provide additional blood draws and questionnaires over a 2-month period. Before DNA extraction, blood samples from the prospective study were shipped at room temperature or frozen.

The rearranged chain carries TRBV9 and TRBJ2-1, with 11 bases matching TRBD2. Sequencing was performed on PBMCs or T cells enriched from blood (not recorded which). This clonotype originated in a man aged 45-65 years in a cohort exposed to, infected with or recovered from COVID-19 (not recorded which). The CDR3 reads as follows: CASSVGLAGLYNEQFF. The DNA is TGTGCCAGCAGCGTAGGACTAGCGGGACTCTACAATGAGCAGTTCTTC.